What follows are 27 T cell receptor beta chains derived from one specimen sequenced in a study of blood T cell repertoires in COVID-19. The data were produced by immunoSEQ multiplex PCR, yet TCRdb's version contains in-frame clones alone and is incomplete. Among about 280,000 clones listed, approximately 89% were seen once. Sequenced material: PBMCs or T cells enriched from blood (not recorded which). These receptors all stem from an older woman who had recovered from COVID-19.

V and J are TRBV2 and TRBJ1-5, with 8 positions matching TRBD1. Germline CDR1 SNHLY, CDR2 FYNNEI. J gave up 3 bases and V 1 base, and 5 bases lay outside the gene matches. The CDR3 has 16 amino acids. CDR3 bases: TGTGCCAGCAGTGAAGGGACAGGGTACTTCAATCAGCCCCAGCATTTT. The encoded protein is CASSEGTGYFNQPQHF.

The V call is TRBV7-2, the J call TRBJ1-2; 7 nucleotides agree with TRBD1. This CDR3 comprises 15 residues. V shed 5 bases and J 8 bases; nucleotides not matched to a gene: 14. Germline V CDR1 and CDR2: SGHTA, FQGNSA. The CDR3 bases are TGTGCCAGCAGCCCCGTGGTCGAGGGGGCTCGCGGCTACACCTTC. This sequence encodes CASSPVVEGARGYTF.

This rearrangement joins TRBV14 to TRBJ2-3, with 13 bases lining up with TRBD2. In germline, CDR1 is SGHDN, CDR2 FVKESK. Trimming at V came to 1 base and at J to 5 bases, leaving 0 bases not matched to a gene. The CDR3 loop spans 15 amino acids. The CDR3 DNA is TGTGCCAGCAGCCAAGGGACTAGCGGGAGAGATACGCAGTATTTT. Its translation: CASSQGTSGRDTQYF.

A single count supports this clone. The chain uses TRBV15 and TRBJ2-1, with D possibly TRBD2 on 6 matching bases. V gave up 8 bases and J gave up 4 bases, with 9 bases separating them. The CDR3 is 12 amino acids. The germline gives CDR1 LNHNV, CDR2 YYDKDF (reference sequence). The CDR3 protein is CATSSAYNEQFF. For the CDR3, the DNA is TGTGCCACCTCTAGCGCTTACAATGAGCAGTTCTTC.

The chain couples TRBV10-3 to TRBJ2-5; 11 bases line up with TRBD2. The CDR3 consists of 15 residues. The germline V gene encodes CDR1 ENHRY and CDR2 SYGVKD. Germline trimming cut 6 bases from V and 2 bases from J; bases unmatched to any gene: 5. The DNA of the CDR3 is TGTGCCATCAGCACGACTAGCGGGACGCAAGAGACCCAGTACTTC. Its translation is CAISTTSGTQETQYF.

J is TRBJ1-5 and V is TRBV2, with a possible D match to TRBD1 (6 bases). Germline V gene data show CDR1 as SNHLY and CDR2 as FYNNEI. V was pared by 6 bases and J by 6 bases, with 18 bases between. The CDR3 loop spans 15 amino acids. The CDR3 sequence: CASRGLAGDIQPQHF. The CDR3 DNA reads as TGTGCCAGCAGGGGGCTCGCAGGGGATATTCAGCCCCAGCATTTT.

The sample holds a few counts of this clone. V is TRBV11-2 and J is TRBJ2-3; TRBD2 matches 10 bases. The V gene's germline CDR1 is SGHAT and CDR2 FQNNGV. This CDR3 spans 17 amino acids. The V segment lost 5 bases and the J segment 5 bases; nucleotides outside the gene matches: 13. The CDR3 reads CASSRLLAGKNVDTQYF. Here the CDR3 DNA reads TGTGCCAGCAGCCGCTTACTAGCGGGGAAAAATGTAGATACGCAGTATTTT. Based on the CDR3 plus reference TRBV11-2 and TRBJ2-3, the full variable domain is EAGVAQSPRYKIIEKRQSVAFWCNPISGHATLYWYQQILGQGPKLLIQFQNNGVVDDSQLPKDRFSAERLKGVDSTLKIQPAKLEDSAVYLCASSRLLAGKNVDTQYFGPGTRLTVL.

This clone was seen only once. The chain joins TRBV2 to TRBJ2-7; 8 bases align to TRBD1. Germline CDR1 reads SNHLY; CDR2 reads FYNNEI. The CDR3 has 13 residues. J gave up 3 bases and V 4 bases, and 2 bases lay outside the gene matches. Written as DNA, the CDR3 is TGTGCCAGCAGTGTAGGACAGGGCTACGAGCAGTACTTC. Translation: CASSVGQGYEQYF. Full variable domain (remainder filled in from reference TRBV2 and TRBJ2-7): EPEVTQTPSHQVTQMGQEVILRCVPISNHLYFYWYRQILGQKVEFLVSFYNNEISEKSEIFDDQFSVERPDGSNFTLKIRSTKLEDSAMYFCASSVGQGYEQYFGPGTRLTVT.

V usage is TRBV11-2 and J usage is TRBJ2-2; no clear D. Trimming pared 5 bases from V and 3 bases from J, leaving 7 bases between. Per germline, CDR1 SGHAT and CDR2 FQNNGV. This CDR3 spans 13 amino acids. The CDR3 here is CASSVSYTGELFF. The DNA of the CDR3 is TGTGCCAGCAGCGTATCTTACACCGGGGAGCTGTTTTTT.

The rearrangement joins TRBV2 to TRBJ1-4; 8 positions match TRBD1. J was trimmed by 7 bases and V by 6 bases; bases with no gene match: 7. This CDR3 contains 14 residues. The V gene's germline CDR1 is SNHLY and CDR2 FYNNEI. The CDR3 DNA reads as TGTGCCAGCAGATCACAGGGGGGAAGTGAAAAACTGTTTTTT. This encodes CASRSQGGSEKLFF.

This sequence joins TRBV29-1 and TRBJ2-2; 9 bases map to TRBD2. The CDR3 contains 15 residues. The ends lost 3 bases at V and 0 bases at J; junction bases unmatched: 2. Germline V lookup: CDR1 SQVTM, CDR2 ANQGSEA. The CDR3 loop reads CSVDPSGANTGELFF. The CDR3, as DNA: TGCAGCGTTGATCCTAGCGGGGCGAACACCGGGGAGCTGTTTTTT.

This clone came up once. The chain is built from TRBV5-1 and TRBJ2-5; D gene ambiguous. Trimming shortened V by 1 base and J by 5 bases, and 12 bases separated the two germline ends. The CDR3 covers 14 residues. CDR1 and CDR2 from the germline V gene are SGHRS and YFSETQ. CDR3 DNA: TGCGCCAGCAGCTTGTCCGGTCTTCGGGAGACCCAGTACTTC. Protein: CASSLSGLRETQYF.

The sample holds one count of this clone. The chain links TRBV7-3 to TRBJ2-7; TRBD2 agrees at 9 bases. Trimming at V came to 3 bases and at J to 4 bases, leaving 7 bases not matched to a gene. The CDR3 is made up of 15 amino acids. Germline assignment: CDR1 SGHTA and CDR2 FQGTGA. CDR3 bases: TGTGCCAGCAGCTTGCATAGCGGGGGTCGATACGAGCAGTACTTC. This sequence encodes CASSLHSGGRYEQYF.

The V and J genes are TRBV7-3 and TRBJ1-5, with 7 nucleotides matching TRBD1. CDR1 and CDR2 (germline): SGHTA, FQGTGA. V was pared by 1 base and J by 0 bases, with 18 bases of the junction left unmatched. The CDR3 contains 21 residues. The CDR3 loop is CASSLKYAWTGSDDSNQPQHF. CDR3 DNA sequence: TGTGCCAGCAGCTTAAAATATGCCTGGACAGGTTCCGACGATAGCAATCAGCCCCAGCATTTT.

The chain combines TRBV6-5 with TRBJ1-4, with D possibly being TRBD1 (5 bases). The CDR3 is made up of 15 amino acids. Germline CDR1 is MNHEY and CDR2 is SVGAGI. The germline V and J ends were trimmed by 5 bases and 6 bases, with 16 bases remaining between them. This CDR3 reads CASSPIYGGDEKLFF. DNA for the CDR3: TGTGCCAGCAGTCCCATTTACGGGGGAGATGAAAAACTGTTTTTT.

CDR3 sequence reads: CASGSRVGLAGAGELFF. CDR3 DNA: TGTGCTAGTGGATCCAGGGTTGGACTAGCGGGAGCCGGGGAGCTGTTTTTT. The V call is TRBV12-5, the J call TRBJ2-2, with 13 bases that match TRBD2. The CDR3 runs 17 residues. Germline CDR1 is LGHNT and CDR2 is FRNRAP. Trimming cost V 6 bases and J 6 bases; bases outside gene matches: 10. Filled out from reference TRBV12-5 and TRBJ2-2, the complete variable domain reads DARVTQTPRHKVTEMGQEVTMRCQPILGHNTVFWYRQTMMQGLELLAYFRNRAPLDDSGMPKDRFSAEMPDATLATLKIQPSEPRDSAVYFCASGSRVGLAGAGELFFGEGSRLTVL.

This clone appeared once. The chain employs TRBV9 and TRBJ1-2, with D possibly TRBD1 on 6 matching bases. The CDR3 contains 15 residues. Germline values: CDR1 SGDLS, CDR2 YYNGEE. With 3 bases removed from V and 6 bases from J, the gap between germline ends came to 18 bases. CDR3 nucleotide sequence: TGTGCCAGCAGCGGGACCCCAGGGGCATGGGATGGCTACACCTTC. Translated: CASSGTPGAWDGYTF.

This chain uses TRBV30 with TRBJ1-1; unclear D gene. Germline V lookup: CDR1 GTSNPN, CDR2 SVGIG (reference sequence). The length of the CDR3 is 14 residues. Trimming removed 0 bases at V and 5 bases at J, with 13 bases between. CDR3 residues: CAWSVLSKETEAFF. DNA of the CDR3: TGTGCCTGGAGTGTACTTAGTAAAGAGACTGAAGCTTTCTTT.

The rearrangement uses TRBV9 and TRBJ1-2; D is unresolved. The CDR3 loop spans 14 amino acids. The germline CDR1 and CDR2 sequences are SGDLS and YYNGEE. V lost 0 bases and J 3 bases, leaving 9 bases between the germline ends. CDR3 nucleotides: TGTGCCAGCAGCGTAGCCGACGGAGACTATGGCTACACCTTC. Translating it yields CASSVADGDYGYTF.

V usage is TRBV30 and J usage is TRBJ1-2; D might be TRBD1 (5 bases). V was clipped by 2 bases and J by 6 bases, with 10 bases between them. The CDR3 is 12 amino acids. Germline CDR1 GTSNPN, CDR2 SVGIG (reference sequence). The CDR3 region is CAWSIQGDGYTF. Here the CDR3 DNA reads TGTGCCTGGAGTATCCAGGGTGATGGCTACACCTTC.

The chain joins TRBV19 to TRBJ2-7; D is perhaps TRBD1 (6 bases). The CDR3 length is 15 residues. Germline CDR1 reads LNHDA; CDR2 reads SQIVND (reference sequence). V lost 5 bases to trimming and J lost 0 bases, with 14 bases between them. CDR3 residues: CASSPGQKRSYEQYF. CDR3 DNA: TGTGCCAGTAGTCCCGGACAGAAGCGCTCCTACGAGCAGTACTTC.

For this clone: The same CDR3 also results from other DNA sequences found in this sample. V gene TRBV28 combines with J gene TRBJ1-1; possibly TRBD1 for D (6 bases). CDR1 MDHEN and CDR2 SYDVKM come from the germline V gene. The CDR3 runs 14 residues. V dropped 3 bases and J dropped 5 bases, with 13 bases sitting between them. This CDR3 is CASSFRGGGTEAFF. The DNA of the CDR3 is TGTGCCAGCAGTTTCAGGGGCGGGGGGACTGAAGCTTTCTTT. Full variable domain (rest looked up from reference TRBV28 and TRBJ1-1): DVKVTQSSRYLVKRTGEKVFLECVQDMDHENMFWYRQDPGLGLRLIYFSYDVKMKEKGDIPEGYSVSREKKERFSLILESASTNQTSMYLCASSFRGGGTEAFFGQGTRLTVV.

This chain connects TRBV27 to TRBJ2-7; 9 bases match TRBD2. The CDR3 has 16 residues. V was clipped by 6 bases and J by 5 bases; unmatched bases: 14. Looked up from germline, CDR1 is MNHEY and CDR2 is SMNVEV (reference sequence). The CDR3 DNA reads TGTGCCAGCAGACCCTTAGCGGGAGCGCTCCGGAACGAGCAGTACTTC. Translated, it gives CASRPLAGALRNEQYF.

The chain carries TRBV13 and TRBJ1-4; tentative D call: TRBD1 (5 bases). Trimming cost V 2 bases and J 5 bases, with 6 bases left between them. Germline-derived CDR1 and CDR2 are PRHDT and FYEKMQ (reference sequence). The CDR3 is made up of 13 amino acids. The CDR3 is CASSLQGNEKLFF. The CDR3 DNA reads as TGTGCCAGCAGCTTACAGGGAAATGAAAAACTGTTTTTT.

In regard to this clone: The same CDR3 also results from other DNA sequences found in this sample. The chain uses TRBV7-3 and TRBJ2-1; 13 bases align to TRBD2. From germline, CDR1 is SGHTA and CDR2 FQGTGA. V lost 5 bases and J lost 5; bases outside the gene matches: 3. The CDR3 spans 15 residues. The CDR3 nucleotides read TGTGCCAGCAGCCCACTAGCGGGAGGGAACAATGAGCAGTTCTTC. It encodes CASSPLAGGNNEQFF. Drawing the rest from reference TRBV7-3 and TRBJ2-1, the complete variable domain is GAGVSQTPSNKVTEKGKYVELRCDPISGHTALYWYRQSLGQGPEFLIYFQGTGAADDSGLPNDRFFAVRPEGSVSTLKIQRTERGDSAVYLCASSPLAGGNNEQFFGPGTRLTVL.

The chain has TRBV5-6 and TRBJ2-2; 7 nucleotides line up with TRBD2. CDR1 and CDR2 (germline): SGHDT, YYEEEE. V lost 4 bases to trimming and J lost 0 bases; unmatched junction nucleotides: 3. This CDR3 spans 15 amino acids. Here the CDR3 DNA reads TGTGCCAGCAGCGGTAGCGGGTCGAACACCGGGGAGCTGTTTTTT. It yields the protein CASSGSGSNTGELFF.

The chain carries TRBV7-9 and TRBJ2-4; TRBD1 matches 9 bases. Losses at the gene ends were 1 base for V and 9 bases for J; bases not matched to a gene: 1. CDR3 size: 13 residues. Germline values: CDR1 SEHNR, CDR2 FQNEAQ (reference sequence). The CDR3 sequence is CASSLGGQGIQYF. CDR3 DNA: TGTGCCAGCAGCTTAGGGGGACAGGGCATTCAGTACTTC.